Following are 24 T cell receptor beta chains from one sample sequenced in a study of blood T cell repertoires in COVID-19. The protocol was immunoSEQ multiplex PCR, while the TCRdb copy is restricted to in-frame clones and leaves out a portion. The sample has 200,000 to 250,000 clones; roughly 88% are singletons. Source material: PBMCs or T cells enriched from blood (not recorded which). Receptors were obtained from a woman aged 45-60 years who had recovered from COVID-19.

The chain is built from TRBV5-1 and TRBJ2-7; 9 nucleotides match TRBD1. CDR1 is SGHRS, CDR2 YFSETQ, per germline. The CDR3 is 14 residues long. V shed 4 bases and J 7 bases; nucleotides not matched to a gene: 9. Written as DNA, the CDR3 is TGCGCCAGCAGCCTGGGGACAGGGAAGAAGGAGCAGTACTTC. Protein sequence: CASSLGTGKKEQYF.

The sample holds a few counts of this clone. This chain connects TRBV30 to TRBJ1-2; D is undetermined. Germline lookup yields CDR1 GTSNPN and CDR2 SVGIG (reference sequence). V lost 2 bases, J lost 1 base, and 14 bases lay in between. This CDR3 spans 15 amino acids. CDR3 sequence: CAWSPYSIINYGYTF. CDR3 bases: TGTGCCTGGAGTCCATACTCGATTATTAACTATGGCTACACCTTC. Using reference TRBV30 and TRBJ1-2 for the parts outside the CDR3, the full variable domain is SQTIHQWPATLVQPVGSPLSLECTVEGTSNPNLYWYRQAAGRGLQLLFYSVGIGQISSEVPQNLSASRPQDRQFILSSKKLLLSDSGFYLCAWSPYSIINYGYTFGSGTRLTVV.

The genes are TRBV5-6 and TRBJ1-1, with 8 positions matching TRBD1. The CDR3 loop spans 16 amino acids. With 3 bases clipped from V and 1 base from J, the junction kept 8 bases outside the gene matches. Germline CDR1 SGHDT, CDR2 YYEEEE. The CDR3 coding sequence is TGTGCCAGCAGCTCCCTGACAGGGGCGGCGAACACTGAAGCTTTCTTT. It yields the protein CASSSLTGAANTEAFF.

V gene TRBV6-5 combines with J gene TRBJ2-7; no clear D. V lost 0 bases to trimming and J lost 2 bases, with 8 bases between them. Germline-derived CDR1 and CDR2 are MNHEY and SVGAGI. This CDR3 contains 14 residues. For the CDR3, the DNA is TGTGCCAGCAGTTACTCGCCGGGTACCTACGAGCAGTACTTC. Its protein product is CASSYSPGTYEQYF.

The CDR3 here is CASSPRDRGTHEQYF. In DNA form, the CDR3 reads TGTGCCAGCAGCCCCCGGGACAGGGGGACGCACGAGCAGTACTTC. This chain links TRBV5-4 with TRBJ2-7, with 11 positions matching TRBD1. V shed 4 bases and J 5 bases; nucleotides not matched to a gene: 8. CDR3 length: 15 residues. Looked up from germline, CDR1 is SGHNT and CDR2 is YYREEE (reference sequence). The variable domain in full, with the rest retrieved from reference TRBV5-4 and TRBJ2-7, is ETGVTQSPTHLIKTRGQQVTLRCSSQSGHNTVSWYQQALGQGPQFIFQYYREEENGRGNFPPRFSGLQFPNYSSELNVNALELDDSALYLCASSPRDRGTHEQYFGPGTRLTVT.

The chain is built from TRBV27 and TRBJ2-3; D unclear. CDR3 length: 13 amino acids. With 4 bases removed from V and 6 bases from J, the gap between germline ends came to 11 bases. In germline, CDR1 is MNHEY, CDR2 SMNVEV (reference sequence). Here the CDR3 DNA reads TGTGCCAGCAGTTCCCCCAGATCGGATACGCAGTATTTT. Translated, it gives CASSSPRSDTQYF.

V and J are TRBV2 and TRBJ2-6; D uncertain. V dropped 2 bases and J dropped 0 bases, with 5 bases sitting between them. The germline gives CDR1 SNHLY, CDR2 FYNNEI. This CDR3 has 15 residues. The CDR3 reads CASSEWPSGANVLTF. The CDR3 DNA reads TGTGCCAGCAGTGAATGGCCCTCTGGGGCCAACGTCCTGACTTTC.

This rearrangement joins TRBV19 to TRBJ1-5, with D tentatively TRBD1 (6 bases). CDR3 size: 15 residues. The germline V and J ends were trimmed by 9 bases and 3 bases, with 18 bases remaining between them. The germline V gene has CDR1 LNHDA and CDR2 SQIVND (reference sequence). DNA of the CDR3: TGTGCCAGCAATTCCTGGGGGGGCTTCAATCAGCCCCAGCATTTT. Translating it yields CASNSWGGFNQPQHF.

The CDR3 here is CASSPDSHNQETQYF. DNA for the CDR3: TGCGCCAGCAGTCCAGACAGCCACAACCAAGAGACCCAGTACTTC. V and J are TRBV23-1 and TRBJ2-5; D may be TRBD1 (5 bases). TRBV23-1 is an ORF; its function is uncertain. CDR3 length equals 15 residues. Trimming pared 4 bases from V and 0 bases from J, leaving 12 bases between.

The J gene is TRBJ2-7, the V gene TRBV18; 10 bases match TRBD2. V was pared by 3 bases and J by 6 bases, with 5 bases of the junction left unmatched. The CDR3 runs 14 residues. CDR1 and CDR2 from the germline V gene are KGHSH and LQKENI. CDR3 nucleotides: TGTGCCAGCTCACCTCAGACTAGCGGGTCCGAGCAGTACTTC. Its translation: CASSPQTSGSEQYF.

The CDR3 loop is CASSFSTPNTEAFF. The DNA of the CDR3 is TGTGCCAGCAGCTTCTCAACACCAAACACTGAAGCTTTCTTT. The chain links TRBV7-8 to TRBJ1-1; D gene uncertain. The CDR3 runs 14 residues. Germline CDR1 and CDR2: SGHVS and FQNEAQ. Trimming shortened V by 3 bases and J by 2 bases, and 10 bases separated the two germline ends. Supplemented by reference TRBV7-8 and TRBJ1-1, the full variable domain reads GAGVSQSPRYKVAKRGQDVALRCDPISGHVSLFWYQQALGQGPEFLTYFQNEAQLDKSGLPSDRFFAERPEGSVSTLKIQRTQQEDSAVYLCASSFSTPNTEAFFGQGTRLTVV.

As for this clone: The same CDR3 can be traced to other DNA sequences in this sample. This rearrangement joins TRBV29-1 to TRBJ1-1; D is uncertain. The germline gives CDR1 SQVTM, CDR2 ANQGSEA. This CDR3 comprises 11 residues. Trimming shortened V by 6 bases and J by 1 base, and 6 bases separated the two germline ends. The CDR3 is CSVSGNTEAFF. The CDR3 DNA sequence: TGCAGCGTAAGCGGGAACACTGAAGCTTTCTTT.

The V gene is TRBV4-3, the J gene TRBJ2-1, with D possibly being TRBD2 (5 bases). V lost 1 base to trimming and J lost 6 bases, with 13 bases between them. Germline lookup yields CDR1 LGHNA and CDR2 YSLEER. This CDR3 contains 15 residues. The CDR3 sequence is CASSQVTSRLNEQFF. DNA for the CDR3: TGCGCCAGCAGCCAAGTAACTAGTAGGCTCAATGAGCAGTTCTTC.

This clone was observed a handful of times. The rearrangement links TRBV10-2 to TRBJ1-1; D is perhaps TRBD1 (5 bases). CDR1 and CDR2 (germline): WSHSY, SAAADI. V dropped 5 bases and J dropped 4 bases, with 17 bases sitting between them. The CDR3 covers 15 residues. DNA of the CDR3: TGCGCCAGCAGTCTTACAGGATCCACGGGCACTGAAGCTTTCTTT. Protein product: CASSLTGSTGTEAFF.

The chain is built from TRBV11-2 and TRBJ1-6, with 7 bases matching TRBD1. The trim removed 5 bases at V and 0 bases at J, leaving 7 bases unmatched. This CDR3 contains 17 residues. Germline V gene lookup returns CDR1 SGHAT and CDR2 FQNNGV. The CDR3 loop reads CASSRRQGSSYNSPLHF. DNA for the CDR3: TGTGCCAGCAGCCGTAGACAGGGCAGCTCCTATAATTCACCCCTCCACTTT.

The chain couples TRBV7-2 to TRBJ2-3; TRBD1 aligns across 7 bases. Germline V gene lookup returns CDR1 SGHTA and CDR2 FQGNSA. J was trimmed by 7 bases and V by 5 bases; bases with no gene match: 9. CDR3 size: 14 residues. CDR3: CASSATGPEHTQYF. CDR3 nucleotide sequence: TGTGCCAGCAGCGCGACAGGGCCTGAACATACGCAGTATTTT.

The chain has TRBV2 and TRBJ2-3; D is unclear. Trimming removed 7 bases at V and 2 bases at J, with 13 bases between. CDR1 and CDR2 (germline): SNHLY, FYNNEI. The length of the CDR3 is 14 residues. The CDR3 DNA follows: TGTGCCAGCACTGACGGTGACAACACAGATACGCAGTATTTT. Protein product: CASTDGDNTDTQYF. The variable domain in full, completed from reference TRBV2 and TRBJ2-3, reads EPEVTQTPSHQVTQMGQEVILRCVPISNHLYFYWYRQILGQKVEFLVSFYNNEISEKSEIFDDQFSVERPDGSNFTLKIRSTKLEDSAMYFCASTDGDNTDTQYFGPGTRLTVL.

This sequence joins TRBV9 and TRBJ2-7, with a possible D match to TRBD1 (6 bases). Trimming removed 0 bases at V and 3 bases at J, with 13 bases between. The germline gives CDR1 SGDLS, CDR2 YYNGEE. This CDR3 is 15 amino acids long. The CDR3 loop is CASSVDPGASYEQYF. The CDR3 nucleotides are TGTGCCAGCAGCGTAGACCCAGGGGCTAGCTACGAGCAGTACTTC.

The chain is built from TRBV7-3 and TRBJ2-1; 8 bases map to TRBD2. The V gene's germline CDR1 is SGHTA and CDR2 FQGTGA. The CDR3 spans 14 residues. Losses at the gene ends were 6 bases for V and 0 bases for J; bases not matched to a gene: 1. The CDR3 loop is CASSSGTSYNEQFF. CDR3 nucleotides: TGTGCCAGCAGTAGCGGGACCTCCTACAATGAGCAGTTCTTC.

The rearrangement uses TRBV11-1 and TRBJ2-1; TRBD2 aligns across 10 bases. V shed 4 bases and J 2 bases; nucleotides not matched to a gene: 2. Germline V gene lookup returns CDR1 SGHAT and CDR2 FQDESV (reference sequence). This CDR3 is 15 amino acids long. DNA of the CDR3: TGTGCCAGCAGCTGGACTAGCGGTGCCTACAATGAGCAGTTCTTC. This gives the protein CASSWTSGAYNEQFF.

This clone was seen only once. This chain connects TRBV2 to TRBJ2-7; D might be TRBD1 (6 bases). The CDR3 has 11 residues. The V and J ends lost 5 bases and 7 bases respectively, with 9 bases between them. From germline, CDR1 is SNHLY and CDR2 FYNNEI. The CDR3 coding sequence is TGTGCCAGCAGTTACAGGGAAGAGCAGTACTTC. Translating gives CASSYREEQYF.

The V gene is TRBV9, the J gene TRBJ1-2; D might be TRBD1 (5 bases). The CDR3 totals 16 residues. Trimming took off 1 base at V and 8 bases at J, with 21 bases between the two ends. Germline assignment: CDR1 SGDLS and CDR2 YYNGEE. The CDR3 sequence: CASSVTQGAEVGGYTF. The DNA for the CDR3 is TGTGCCAGCAGCGTAACCCAAGGGGCAGAGGTCGGGGGCTACACCTTC.

This clone was observed a few times. This chain uses TRBV4-1 with TRBJ2-3; D possibly corresponds to TRBD1 (5 bases). The germline V and J ends were trimmed by 1 base and 4 bases, with 9 bases remaining between them. CDR1 MGHRA and CDR2 YSYEKL come from the germline V gene. The CDR3 sequence is 14 residues long. The CDR3 DNA sequence: TGCGCCAGCAGCCAAGGTTCAGGGCCAGATACGCAGTATTTT. As protein: CASSQGSGPDTQYF.

The V call is TRBV29-1, the J call TRBJ2-7; 11 bases line up with TRBD1. Per germline, CDR1 SQVTM and CDR2 ANQGSEA. V was pared by 4 bases and J by 6 bases, with 8 bases of the junction left unmatched. The CDR3 loop spans 14 amino acids. CDR3 sequence: CSVGRDRGFGEQYF. The CDR3 coding sequence is TGCAGCGTTGGCCGGGACAGGGGGTTTGGCGAGCAGTACTTC.